Listed below are T cell receptor beta chains from one sample, sequenced in a study of T cell repertoires in cytomegalovirus infection. TCRdb ran MiXCR on the reads and lists one entry per CDR3 protein. The sample contains more than 500,000 distinct CDR3 sequences, 15% to 20% of which appear only once. Input material: CD8+ T cells from PBMCs. All receptors come from a human donor in good health (CMV status not recorded). Some clones in this sample may be carry-over from other donors' samples. CDR3s include the opening cysteine and the closing phenylalanine or tryptophan. D genes are given only for firm matches. Clone size appears in some rows only: once, few, many, or a class for an expanded clone.

clone_size: many; v_call: TRBV7-2; j_call: TRBJ1-1; d_call: TRBD1; cdr3_nt: TGTGCCAGCAGCTTAGATCTAAGGACAGGGTCTTTGTCGGCTGAAGCTTTCTTT; cdr3_aa: CASSLDLRTGSLSAEAFF
clone_size: once; v_call: TRBV27; j_call: TRBJ2-3; d_call: TRBD2; cdr3_nt: TGTGCCAGCAGTTTTTCTAGCGGGAGGGCAGGCACAGATACGCAGTATTTT; cdr3_aa: CASSFSSGRAGTDTQYF
clone_size: .; v_call: TRBV2; j_call: TRBJ2-1; d_call: TRBD1; cdr3_nt: TGTGCCAGCATAGACAGGGGACGCGAGCAGTTCTTC; cdr3_aa: CASIDRGREQFF
clone_size: many; v_call: TRBV10-2; j_call: TRBJ2-1; d_call: TRBD1; cdr3_nt: TGCGCCAGCAGTGAGACAGGGGGCGGAAATGAGCAGTTCTTC; cdr3_aa: CASSETGGGNEQFF
clone_size: many; v_call: TRBV7-3; j_call: TRBJ2-7; d_call: TRBD1; cdr3_nt: TGTGCCAGCAGCTTAACGGGACAGGCTTCCGAGCAGTACTTC; cdr3_aa: CASSLTGQASEQYF
clone_size: many; v_call: TRBV15; j_call: TRBJ2-3; d_call: .; cdr3_nt: TGTGCCACCAGCCCGGAGGATCGCGAAGTTTATACGCAGTATTTT; cdr3_aa: CATSPEDREVYTQYF
clone_size: few; v_call: TRBV3-1; j_call: TRBJ2-1; d_call: .; cdr3_nt: TGTGCCAGCAGCCACAGGGCCACATACAATGAGCAGTTCTTC; cdr3_aa: CASSHRATYNEQFF
clone_size: many; v_call: TRBV7-8; j_call: TRBJ2-5; d_call: TRBD2; cdr3_nt: TGTGCCAGCCGCCCGCCGGGAGCGGGAGTTGGGGAGACCCAGTACTTC; cdr3_aa: CASRPPGAGVGETQYF
clone_size: few; v_call: TRBV13; j_call: TRBJ1-1; d_call: TRBD1; cdr3_nt: TGTGCCAGCAGCTGGGGACAGGTTAACACTGAAGCTTTCTTT; cdr3_aa: CASSWGQVNTEAFF
clone_size: .; v_call: TRBV20-1; j_call: TRBJ2-7; d_call: .; cdr3_nt: TGCAGTGCCGCAGGACCTGGCGAGCAGTACTTC; cdr3_aa: CSAAGPGEQYF
clone_size: few; v_call: TRBV19; j_call: TRBJ2-7; d_call: .; cdr3_nt: TGTGCCAGTAGTATAGCCCCAAACTCCTACGAGCAGTACTTC; cdr3_aa: CASSIAPNSYEQYF
clone_size: many; v_call: TRBV28; j_call: TRBJ1-5; d_call: .; cdr3_nt: TGTGCCAGCAGTCCAGTGGGGAATCAGCCCCAGCATTTT; cdr3_aa: CASSPVGNQPQHF
clone_size: .; v_call: TRBV27; j_call: TRBJ2-4; d_call: TRBD2; cdr3_nt: TGTGCCAGCAGTTTATCGTTAAAGCGGGGGGGCCTCAAAAACATTCAGTACTTC; cdr3_aa: CASSLSLKRGGLKNIQYF
clone_size: few; v_call: TRBV7-9; j_call: TRBJ2-2; d_call: TRBD1; cdr3_nt: TGTGCCAGCAGCCCCTCGACAGGGTTAACCGGGGAGCTGTTTTTT; cdr3_aa: CASSPSTGLTGELFF
clone_size: .; v_call: TRBV20-1; j_call: TRBJ1-6; d_call: .; cdr3_nt: TGCAGTGCGGCCGGGACAAGGAGCTCCTATAATTCACCCCTCCACTTT; cdr3_aa: CSAAGTRSSYNSPLHF
clone_size: few; v_call: TRBV6-1; j_call: TRBJ1-1; d_call: .; cdr3_nt: TGTGCCAGTGCTTGGAACACTGAAGCTTTCTTT; cdr3_aa: CASAWNTEAFF
clone_size: many; v_call: TRBV6-4; j_call: TRBJ2-1; d_call: TRBD2; cdr3_nt: TGTGCCAGCAGTGACGCTAGCGGGGGCGAGCAGTTCTTC; cdr3_aa: CASSDASGGEQFF
clone_size: few; v_call: TRBV9; j_call: TRBJ1-4; d_call: .; cdr3_nt: TGTGCCAGCAGCGTAGATCTGGGCGCGGAACTGTTTTTT; cdr3_aa: CASSVDLGAELFF
clone_size: .; v_call: TRBV7-4; j_call: TRBJ2-2; d_call: TRBD2; cdr3_nt: TGTGCCAGCAGCTTACTCCCATCGCGGGAGTCGGACACCGGGGAGCTGTTTTTT; cdr3_aa: CASSLLPSRESDTGELFF
clone_size: few; v_call: TRBV28; j_call: TRBJ1-2; d_call: .; cdr3_nt: TGTGCCAGCACCGTGGGGGGGAAAGGCTACACCTTC; cdr3_aa: CASTVGGKGYTF
clone_size: few; v_call: TRBV13; j_call: TRBJ2-6; d_call: TRBD1; cdr3_nt: TGTGCCAGCAGCCCCCCGGACAGGGGAGGTTTGGCTGGGGCCAACGTCCTGACTTTC; cdr3_aa: CASSPPDRGGLAGANVLTF
clone_size: few; v_call: TRBV28; j_call: TRBJ1-1; d_call: .; cdr3_nt: TGTGCCAGCAGTTTATGCGTAGGGGAGAATACTGAAGCTTTCTTT; cdr3_aa: CASSLCVGENTEAFF